Presented here are 13 T cell receptor beta chains from one specimen sequenced in a study of blood T cell repertoires in COVID-19. The protocol was immunoSEQ multiplex PCR, while the TCRdb copy is restricted to in-frame clones and leaves out a portion. Here the sample spans about 350,000 clones, approximately 86% being singletons. Specimen: peripheral blood. The receptors were gathered from a woman aged 60 to 75 with COVID-19, enrolled during active disease.

The chain has TRBV7-2 and TRBJ1-1; 7 bases are a match to TRBD1. V shed 3 bases, J shed 4 bases, and the junction held 17 bases outside the gene matches. The CDR3 is 18 amino acids. Germline CDR1 SGHTA, CDR2 FQGNSA. CDR3 DNA: TGTGCCAGCAGCTTGGGATTTGGGGCACAGGGGTGGGGCACTGAAGCTTTCTTT. Protein: CASSLGFGAQGWGTEAFF.

The chain carries TRBV19 and TRBJ1-2; tentative D call: TRBD1 (5 bases). Per germline, CDR1 LNHDA and CDR2 SQIVND (reference sequence). This CDR3 region has 13 residues. Trimming shortened V by 5 bases and J by 3 bases, and 10 bases separated the two germline ends. CDR3 in amino acids: CASSPETDYGYTF. The CDR3 DNA is TGTGCCAGTAGTCCCGAGACAGACTATGGCTACACCTTC.

V and J are TRBV5-1 and TRBJ2-5; no definite D call. V lost 3 bases and J lost 1, with 10 bases in between. Germline-derived CDR1 and CDR2 are SGHRS and YFSETQ. This CDR3 comprises 14 residues. CDR3 sequence reads: CASSSIQIQETQYF. CDR3 sequence (DNA): TGCGCCAGCAGCTCGATACAGATCCAAGAGACCCAGTACTTC.

The chain recombines TRBV4-2 with TRBJ1-1; no reliable D call. This CDR3 comprises 14 residues. V dropped 4 bases and J dropped 3 bases, with 12 bases sitting between them. CDR1 and CDR2 (germline): LGHNA, YNFKEQ. The CDR3 region is CASSRGFGDTEAFF. The CDR3 DNA sequence: TGTGCCAGCAGCCGGGGTTTCGGGGACACTGAAGCTTTCTTT.

The gene calls are TRBV5-6 and TRBJ2-5; TRBD1 agrees at 7 bases. This CDR3 is 16 amino acids long. The J segment lost 2 bases and the V segment lost 2 bases, leaving 9 bases of the junction unmatched. Germline values: CDR1 SGHDT, CDR2 YYEEEE. The CDR3 reads CASSLWTGSLQETQYF. CDR3 in DNA: TGTGCCAGCAGCTTATGGACAGGATCATTACAAGAGACCCAGTACTTC.

V gene TRBV12-5 combines with J gene TRBJ1-6; possibly TRBD1 for D (6 bases). Germline V gene sequence: CDR1 LGHNT, CDR2 FRNRAP. The CDR3 is made up of 18 amino acids. The ends were cut back, 2 bases at V and 11 bases at J, with 25 bases in the middle. The CDR3 DNA reads as TGTGCTAGTGGTTTGACCAGGGACACACTCCCCTGGATTCCACCCCTCCACTTT. Translated: CASGLTRDTLPWIPPLHF. Together with reference TRBV12-5 and TRBJ1-6, the CDR3 gives the full variable domain: DARVTQTPRHKVTEMGQEVTMRCQPILGHNTVFWYRQTMMQGLELLAYFRNRAPLDDSGMPKDRFSAEMPDATLATLKIQPSEPRDSAVYFCASGLTRDTLPWIPPLHFGNGTRLTVT.

Here the CDR3 DNA reads TGTGCCAGCAGCCCCACTAGCGGGGGTATTTCCTCCTACGAGCAGTACTTC. Its translation: CASSPTSGGISSYEQYF. The chain joins TRBV11-3 to TRBJ2-7, with 11 bases lining up with TRBD2. The CDR3 runs 17 residues. V was clipped by 5 bases and J by 0 bases; unmatched bases: 9. From germline, CDR1 is SGHNT and CDR2 YENEEA.

This clone was detected only a few times. This rearrangement joins TRBV7-2 to TRBJ1-2; D might be TRBD1 (6 bases). The CDR3 runs to 12 residues. V lost 6 bases and J lost 9, with 14 bases in between. Germline CDR1 and CDR2: SGHTA and FQGNSA. CDR3 sequence: CASRPGQWSYTF. CDR3 bases: TGTGCCAGCAGGCCCGGACAGTGGAGCTACACCTTC.

The V call is TRBV27, the J call TRBJ2-2, with D possibly being TRBD2 (7 bases). In germline, CDR1 is MNHEY, CDR2 SMNVEV (reference sequence). This CDR3 comprises 13 residues. With 6 bases removed from V and 15 bases from J, the gap between germline ends came to 20 bases. As DNA, the CDR3 is TGTGCCAGCAGGGTTTCCAAAACAGGGAGGGTGTTTTTT. Translation gives CASRVSKTGRVFF.

This clone has a count of ten or more. V and J are TRBV7-2 and TRBJ1-2; tentatively, D is TRBD1 (6 bases). CDR3 length equals 14 residues. Trimming took off 0 bases at V and 5 bases at J, with 10 bases between the two ends. CDR1 and CDR2 from the germline V gene are SGHTA and FQGNSA. The CDR3 sequence: CASSLAAGEYGYTF. CDR3 in DNA: TGTGCCAGCAGCTTAGCGGCAGGGGAGTATGGCTACACCTTC.

V gene TRBV9 combines with J gene TRBJ2-3; 10 bases map to TRBD2. The CDR3 loop spans 17 amino acids. Looked up from germline, CDR1 is SGDLS and CDR2 is YYNGEE. The V segment lost 0 bases and the J segment 2 bases; nucleotides outside the gene matches: 6. This CDR3 reads CASSVEIAGGLTDTQYF. CDR3 sequence (DNA): TGTGCCAGCAGCGTAGAGATAGCGGGGGGCCTCACAGATACGCAGTATTTT.

This clone was seen just once. V usage is TRBV5-1 and J usage is TRBJ1-5, with D perhaps matching TRBD1 (5 bases). This CDR3 is built from 15 residues. CDR1 and CDR2 from the germline V gene are SGHRS and YFSETQ. Trimming left V 0 bases short and J 2 bases short, with 9 bases between. CDR3 amino acids: CASSLGVGGNQPQHF. CDR3 nucleotides: TGCGCCAGCAGCTTGGGGGTAGGGGGCAATCAGCCCCAGCATTTT.

As for this clone: Other DNA sequences from this sample encode an identical CDR3 as well. J is TRBJ2-7 and V is TRBV9; D is unclear. The V and J ends lost 0 bases and 6 bases respectively, with 10 bases between them. The V gene's germline CDR1 is SGDLS and CDR2 YYNGEE. The CDR3 contains 13 residues. This chain's CDR3 is CASSVVSGGEQYF. The DNA for the CDR3 is TGTGCCAGCAGCGTAGTGTCCGGCGGCGAGCAGTACTTC.